This entry is about one TCR beta chain. No cognate antigen has been identified for it. No clone much larger than this one lies a single base away; base qualities are absent. Here V drops 3 bases and J drops 0 bases, and the junction holds 9 bases not matched to any gene. From a lookup of the germline V gene, CDR1 and CDR2 are SGHTA and FQGTGA. From its cysteine to its phenylalanine, the CDR3 spans 17 amino acids. Only CDR3 DNA remains: 51 bases, in frame from the first base. This sample was taken from a study of T cells after yellow fever vaccination (dated by TCRdb to between 2018 and 2020). Study-level background: The SMART-Seq v4 Ultra Low Input RNA kit was used to prepare libraries from fractions with low cell numbers. Blood was drawn at multiple timepoints before and after primary and secondary immunization, with bulk PBMC replicates and cell subsets isolated. Bulk TCR alpha and beta repertoires were sequenced longitudinally to track T-cell clones before and after primary and booster YFV17D yellow fever vaccination. Two healthy male donors made up the cohort, one aged 18 to 30 years and the other aged 30 to 40 years.

Study-wide conclusions, independent of this receptor: Computational filtering was required because FACS-sorted repertoires could contain abundant contaminating clonotypes from the bulk population. Compared with the primary T-cell response, the secondary T-cell response was weaker but faster, peaking on day 5 rather than day 15. Because the study included only two donors, the extent to which the findings can be generalized is limited. Most clones expanded after primary vaccination (96% of CD4 and 70% to 90% of CD8) were re-detected after the booster, suggesting that broad memory maintenance occurred. A small share of clonotypes occurred in both CD4 and CD8 compartments, likely arising from convergent recombination.

The treatment or condition tag for this specimen amounts to: live attenuated yellow fever vaccine strain. PBMCs were isolated from peripheral blood using a standard Ficoll-Paque protocol. Dynabeads CD4 and CD8 positive selection kits were used to isolate the CD4 and CD8 T-cell fractions. RNA was extracted with TriZol from bulk PBMCs, CD4 and CD8 fractions, and dextramer-positive and dextramer-negative fractions. TCR cDNA was made using 5'RACE template switching, a step that added a universal primer site and unique molecular identifiers. cDNA synthesis was primed from both the TCR alpha and TCR beta constant segments. Libraries were amplified in two PCR steps, with sample barcodes and sequencing adapters added in the second step. Sequencing of libraries was performed on Illumina HiSeq 2500 (2x100 bp) or NovaSeq (2x150 bp). The published analysis was carried out like this. Demultiplexing of reads and collapsing into UMI consensus sequences were performed with MIGEC, and V(D)J alignment was carried out with MiXCR. Clonotypes responding to the vaccine were identified with edgeR on replicate PBMC samples, with the criteria of FDR below 0.01 and a log2 fold change above 5 up to day 15. Each bulk clonotype was labeled CD4 or CD8 based on which sequenced repertoire, CD4 or CD8, contained the clonotype at higher abundance. TCRdb reran the public reads through fastp at Q25 and MiXCR, keeping productive beta chains. Each record represents a unique CDR3 protein, reported with the most common genes and DNA among its rows. The V and J calls and clone size come from TCRdb's table, not from the authors' own analysis. The sample table contains 78,000 or so distinct CDR3 sequences; only one count was recorded for more than 5.5% of them. The ten largest clones add up to around 29% of the sample.

The chain uses TRBV7-3 and TRBJ2-3; a stretch of 7 junction bases matches TRBD2. The source of this sequence is a man in his late teens or twenties who received the YFV17D yellow fever vaccine. The specimen comprised CD8+ T cells sorted from PBMCs, sampled more than 8 days after the first yellow fever vaccination. The nucleotide sequence reads TGTGCCAGCAGCTTTCGCGGGGGTGACTCTAGCACAGATACGCAGTATTTT. This yields the protein CASSFRGGDSSTDTQYF.